The clone carrying this T cell receptor beta chain appeared a few times. The data were taken from a study of identical twins. The ends lost 1 base at V and 2 bases at J; junction bases unmatched: 8. Germline V gene lookup returns CDR1 MNHNS and CDR2 SASEGT. This CDR3 region has 17 residues. TCRdb recomputed calls from the 5' RACE reads with MiXCR, one row per CDR3 protein. The sample has under 900,000 distinct CDR3 sequences, 9% to 15% seen once. These data were also filed under a second study, of yellow fever vaccine responses in identical twins.

Sequenced input: PBMCs. J is TRBJ2-1 and V is TRBV6-1, with TRBD2 identical over 7 bases. The receptor was isolated from a woman aged 18-30 years in good health. The CDR3 loop is CASSEVFSGFTYNEQFF. In DNA form, the CDR3 reads TGTGCCAGCAGTGAAGTTTTTAGCGGGTTTACCTACAATGAGCAGTTCTTC.